What follows describes a single T cell receptor (beta chain). Its antigen remains unidentified. No quality values exist for individual bases; no much larger clone is one base distant. TCRbeta CDR3 regions were amplified from genomic DNA by means of the immunoSEQ Assay, a bias-controlled multiplex PCR. The published analysis was carried out like this. The number of nucleated cells in each sample was estimated from the amplification of reference gene primers within the assay. Sequence reads were collapsed and filtered to measure the absolute abundance of every unique TCRbeta CDR3 rearrangement. For each sample, productive Simpson clonality was calculated as the square root of Simpson's diversity index across productive rearrangements. TCRdb retrieved this table from immuneACCESS and kept in-frame rearrangements only. Not all clones are present; in checked studies, unresolved V genes account for under half, and no reason is known for the remainder. V and J calls and clone size are given by that table; D and trimming were obtained from the DNA. The sample table contains a few hundred thousand clones; only one count was recorded for roughly 86% of them. The ten largest account for 1.9% of the sample.

This sample stems from a study of blood T cell repertoires in COVID-19 (dated by TCRdb to about 2020). In the study overall: For ImmuneRACE Cohort 3, a participant was defined as recovered based on two consecutive negative NP/OP PCR tests, clearance by a healthcare professional, or resolution of symptoms. Sample metadata almost always included a de-identified subject ID, COVID-19 status, age in years and sex. Collaborator samples came from the United States, Italy and Spain and covered acute and convalescent phases of COVID-19. The prospective study material was composed of cDNA or gDNA derived from T cells, B-cell-depleted T cells, or PBMCs. Deeply sampled blood TCRbeta repertoires from subjects exposed to, actively infected with, or recovered from COVID-19 were included in the dataset. The repertoires were released in a freely available public database intended as a resource for research on the immune response to SARS-CoV-2. The samples were drawn from the first 160 participants of the ongoing ImmuneRACE study and from 1,254 subjects provided by 6 global collaborators. Where available, HLA class I and class II types were obtained from metadata supplied by the sample provider rather than from assay-based typing.

Germline trimming amounts to 4 bases on V and 5 bases on J, with 6 as the count of junction bases outside the gene matches. The CDR3 numbers 16 residues from cysteine through phenylalanine. Only the CDR3 portion is preserved as DNA: 48 bases, with reading frame beginning at the first base. The germline V gene specifies MGHRA as CDR1 and YSYEKL as CDR2. Participants in the prospective study were enrolled through a virtual design, were aged about 18 to 100 years, and lived in roughly 25 United States geographic areas. Cohort assignment in the prospective study relied on participant-reported clinical history from a screening survey and a study questionnaire. In the prospective study, whole blood, serum and a nasopharyngeal or oropharyngeal swab were collected from each participant by mobile phlebotomists. Prospective study participants could optionally give additional blood draws and questionnaires over an approximately two-month period. Prospective study blood samples were shipped either frozen or at room temperature before DNA extraction.

Findings and caveats that apply to the study as a whole: How much clinical and demographic metadata was included differed by source and by participant, and the metadata was provided uncurated.

This sequence originates from a man aged 40-50 years in a cohort exposed to, infected with or recovered from COVID-19 (not recorded which). The specimen was PBMCs or T cells enriched from blood (not recorded which). The V gene is TRBV4-1 and the J gene is TRBJ2-5, with TRBD2 matching 14 junction bases. The CDR3 reads as follows: CASSRGGTSGSETQYF. The sequenced DNA is TGCGCCAGCAGCCGCGGAGGGACTAGCGGGAGTGAGACCCAGTACTTC.